This passage covers 32 T cell receptor beta chains from one sample sequenced in a study of T cells after posttransplantation cyclophosphamide. TCRdb keeps only in-frame clones here, not all; method: immunoSEQ multiplex PCR. In the table there are approximately 12,000 clones, about 2% of which are singletons. A marrow graft followed busulfan-fludarabine conditioning, with cyclophosphamide on days +3 and +4. The sample in question was PBMCs, obtained after allogeneic stem cell transplant with posttransplant cyclophosphamide. The receptors were sampled from a male patient in his thirties who received an allogeneic stem cell transplant from a related donor, was CMV-positive, and had no GVHD. The T cells may come from the graft donor.

The chain carries TRBV28 and TRBJ2-7; no clear D. V was pared by 4 bases and J by 0 bases, with 7 bases between. Looked up from germline, CDR1 is MDHEN and CDR2 is SYDVKM. This CDR3 contains 13 residues. This CDR3 reads CASSWAFSYEQYF. CDR3 DNA sequence: TGTGCCAGCAGTTGGGCCTTCTCCTACGAGCAGTACTTC.

This chain links TRBV9 with TRBJ2-7, with 8 bases that match TRBD2. Germline assignment: CDR1 SGDLS and CDR2 YYNGEE. The V gene end was trimmed by 5 bases and the J gene end by 6 bases; junction bases not matched to a gene: 13. This CDR3 comprises 15 residues. CDR3 residues: CASSTAGVPLGEQYF. Written as DNA, the CDR3 is TGTGCCAGCAGTACAGCGGGAGTGCCCTTGGGCGAGCAGTACTTC.

This clone showed up just a few times. The chain recombines TRBV21-1 with TRBJ2-5; the D segment call TRBD2 is taken from the table without a DNA check. TRBV21-1 is listed as a pseudogene. There are 12 residues in the CDR3. CDR3 DNA sequence: TGTGCCAGCAGCAACTTCCAAGAGACCCAGTACTTC. Translating it yields CASSNFQETQYF.

V is TRBV19 and J is TRBJ2-1, with 7 bases that match TRBD2. The CDR3 covers 15 residues. V trimming: 4 bases; J trimming: 8 bases; junction bases outside the gene matches: 11. In germline, CDR1 is LNHDA, CDR2 SQIVND (reference sequence). The CDR3 DNA reads as TGTGCCAGTAGTAGTATTTTGGCGGGGGAGGATGAGCAGTTCTTC. It is translated as CASSSILAGEDEQFF. The full variable domain, its missing parts supplied by reference TRBV19 and TRBJ2-1, is DGGITQSPKYLFRKEGQNVTLSCEQNLNHDAMYWYRQDPGQGLRLIYYSQIVNDFQKGDIAEGYSVSREKKESFPLTVTSAQKNPTAFYLCASSSILAGEDEQFFGPGTRLTVL.

There are a few counts of this clone. This rearrangement joins TRBV21-1 to TRBJ2-1; the D call in the table, TRBD1, was not verified against the DNA. TRBV21-1 is noted as a pseudogene. CDR3 length equals 19 residues. CDR3: CASSKRSAQGIGAYNEQFF. The DNA for the CDR3 is TGTGCCAGCAGCAAAAGATCAGCACAGGGAATTGGGGCGTACAATGAGCAGTTCTTC.

This clone showed up just a few times. This chain links TRBV18 with TRBJ1-2; maybe TRBD1 (5 bases). Trimming stripped 5 bases from V and 4 bases from J, with 14 bases between. CDR3 length: 14 amino acids. Germline CDR1 KGHSH, CDR2 LQKENI. CDR3 protein: CASSTLDTSYGYTF. The CDR3 coding sequence is TGTGCCAGCTCAACTTTGGACACGAGCTATGGCTACACCTTC.

This rearrangement joins TRBV4-3 to TRBJ2-3; TRBD2 matches 12 bases. The CDR3 extends over 17 amino acids. Germline CDR1 LGHNA, CDR2 YSLEER. V dropped 3 bases and J dropped 4; count of bases not matched to a gene: 8. CDR3 DNA: TGCGCCAGCAGCCAGGTGACTAGCGGGAGTGATCCAGATACGCAGTATTTT. Encoded protein: CASSQVTSGSDPDTQYF.

The chain recombines TRBV21-1 with TRBJ2-3; TRBD2, as called in the table, went unchecked against the DNA. TRBV21-1 corresponds to a pseudogene. The CDR3 runs to 18 residues. The CDR3 nucleotides are TGTGCCAGCAGCACCATGGGGGGTGACGGGGCCCCGAGGGATACGCAGTATTTT. Protein: CASSTMGGDGAPRDTQYF.

This rearrangement joins TRBV7-9 to TRBJ2-2, with a tentative D call TRBD1 (6 bases). Trimming took off 2 bases at V and 7 bases at J, with 20 bases between the two ends. The germline gives CDR1 SEHNR, CDR2 FQNEAQ (reference sequence). This CDR3 contains 17 residues. This chain's CDR3 is CASSLRATYGQSGELFF. In DNA, the CDR3 is TGTGCCAGCAGCTTAAGGGCCACATATGGACAGAGCGGGGAGCTGTTTTTT.

By share, this clone ranks as medium-sized. The V and J genes are TRBV10-3 and TRBJ1-5; possible D gene TRBD1, 5 bases. V lost 3 bases and J 2 bases, leaving 14 bases between the germline ends. The length of the CDR3 is 16 residues. CDR1 is ENHRY, CDR2 SYGVKD, per germline. DNA for the CDR3: TGTGCCATCAGTGAAAGGGGCAATGGGGGCAATCAGCCCCAGCATTTT. It specifies CAISERGNGGNQPQHF.

This clone has only a few counts. This chain joins TRBV5-1 and TRBJ2-1, with 7 nucleotides matching TRBD2. V gave up 4 bases and J gave up 7 bases; unmatched junction bases: 14. The CDR3 has 16 residues. Per germline, CDR1 SGHRS and CDR2 YFSETQ. This chain's CDR3 is CASSLLTGGLGNEQFF. The CDR3 DNA reads as TGCGCCAGCAGCCTACTCACGGGAGGTCTGGGGAATGAGCAGTTCTTC.

In its sample, this clone was seen a few times. The rearrangement joins TRBV14 to TRBJ1-1; TRBD1 is a possible D gene (6 bases). The CDR3 has 11 amino acids. Per the germline V gene, CDR1 is SGHDN and CDR2 is FVKESK. V lost 1 base and J lost 10, with 7 bases in between. CDR3 amino acids: CASSQGQVAFF. CDR3 bases: TGTGCCAGCAGCCAAGGACAGGTAGCTTTCTTT.

The rearrangement joins TRBV28 to TRBJ1-5, with TRBD1 identical over 8 bases. The CDR3 sequence is 16 residues long. Germline assignment: CDR1 MDHEN and CDR2 SYDVKM. V lost 5 bases to trimming and J lost 5 bases; unmatched junction nucleotides: 11. CDR3 DNA sequence: TGTGCCAGCAGTCCAAGGACAGGGCTTGTTGATCAGCCCCAGCATTTT. This sequence encodes CASSPRTGLVDQPQHF.

The chain recombines TRBV7-3 with TRBJ2-1; D not resolved. Trimming removed 6 bases from V and 9 bases from J, with 9 bases in between. Germline V lookup: CDR1 SGHTA, CDR2 FQGTGA. The CDR3 has 11 amino acids. In DNA, the CDR3 is TGTGCCAGCAGATCTGATAGTGAGCAGTTCTTC. Translation: CASRSDSEQFF.

There are a few counts of this clone. The chain uses TRBV7-2 and TRBJ2-3; 11 bases fit TRBD2. Germline CDR1 SGHTA, CDR2 FQGNSA. The CDR3 has 15 amino acids. Losses at the gene ends were 5 bases for V and 11 bases for J; bases not matched to a gene: 12. CDR3 in DNA: TGTGCCAGCAGCAGAAACGGACTAGCGGGCGTCGAGCAGTATTTT. Amino acid sequence: CASSRNGLAGVEQYF.

This clone was seen a few times. This chain links TRBV9 with TRBJ1-2, with 12 bases lining up with TRBD1. V trimming: 5 bases; J trimming: 7 bases; junction bases outside the gene matches: 3. The CDR3 contains 13 residues. Looked up from germline, CDR1 is SGDLS and CDR2 is YYNGEE. The CDR3 spells CASRGQGAFGYTF. The CDR3 region has the DNA TGTGCCAGCAGGGGACAGGGGGCCTTTGGCTACACCTTC.

The gene calls are TRBV11-2 and TRBJ2-5, with D possibly being TRBD1 (6 bases). Near its end, the DNA agrees better with TRBJ2-7, so the J call may be wrong. CDR3 length equals 16 residues. The germline V gene has CDR1 SGHAT and CDR2 FQNNGV. The CDR3 bases are TGTGCCAGCAGCGGGCCGGACAGTTCTATCTCCTACGAGCAGTACTTC. Protein sequence: CASSGPDSSISYEQYF.

Of note for this clone: A junction end diverges from the germline sequence, so it may reflect a read error. This chain joins TRBV29-1 and TRBJ1-1, with D possibly TRBD1 on 6 matching bases. This CDR3 is built from 11 residues. Germline V gene sequence: CDR1 SQVTM, CDR2 ANQGSEA. The CDR3 region is CSVSGDTEAFF. Here the CDR3 DNA reads TGCAGCGTATCAGGGGACACAGAAGCTTTCTTT. The variable domain in full, with the rest retrieved from reference TRBV29-1 and TRBJ1-1, is SAVISQKPSRDICQRGTSLTIQCQVDSQVTMMFWYRQQPGQSLTLIATANQGSEATYESGFVIDKFPISRPNLTFSTLTVSNMSPEDSSIYLCSVSGDTEAFFGQGTRLTVV.

V and J are TRBV9 and TRBJ2-3; 12 bases map to TRBD2. The CDR3 covers 18 residues. The ends lost 0 bases at V and 2 bases at J; junction bases unmatched: 7. Germline V gene data show CDR1 as SGDLS and CDR2 as YYNGEE. CDR3 loop: CASSVGPPSGRATDTQYF. The CDR3 DNA reads as TGTGCCAGCAGCGTAGGACCGCCTAGCGGGAGGGCCACAGATACGCAGTATTTT.

V usage is TRBV7-9 and J usage is TRBJ1-3; 7 bases line up with TRBD1. The germline V gene encodes CDR1 SEHNR and CDR2 FQNEAQ (reference sequence). The trim removed 4 bases at V and 1 base at J, leaving 10 bases unmatched. This CDR3 comprises 17 residues. In nucleotides, the CDR3 is TGTGCCAGCAGCTCTTATCTTACAGGGGAATCTGGAAACACCATATATTTT. It translates to CASSSYLTGESGNTIYF.

The genes are TRBV13 and TRBJ2-7; D is possibly TRBD2 (5 bases). The V gene lost 4 bases and the J gene lost 6 bases, with 19 bases spanning the gap. The CDR3 is 15 residues long. CDR1 is PRHDT, CDR2 FYEKMQ, per germline (reference sequence). DNA of the CDR3: TGTGCCAGCAGCTCCGGACTGGCGTCCACTGTCGAGCAGTACTTC. This sequence encodes CASSSGLASTVEQYF.

This clone was picked up a small number of times. V gene TRBV19 combines with J gene TRBJ2-7, with TRBD2 matching 9 bases. The germline V gene has CDR1 LNHDA and CDR2 SQIVND (reference sequence). The ends lost 9 bases at V and 2 bases at J; junction bases unmatched: 5. The CDR3 has 13 amino acids. In nucleotides, the CDR3 is TGTGCCAGCAGCGGGAGGATAGCCTACGAGCAGTACTTC. It translates to CASSGRIAYEQYF.

The chain links TRBV7-3 to TRBJ2-7; tentatively, D is TRBD2 (5 bases). Germline CDR1 is SGHTA and CDR2 is FQGTGA. V was pared by 4 bases and J by 5 bases, with 18 bases between. The CDR3 runs 15 residues. The CDR3 region has the DNA TGTGCCAGCAGCTATGGACTCACCTCTTTGGACGAGCAGTACTTC. Its translation is CASSYGLTSLDEQYF.

This clone was observed a few times. V gene TRBV6-4 combines with J gene TRBJ2-7, with D tentatively TRBD1 (5 bases). CDR1 is MRHNA and CDR2 is SNTAGT in the germline V gene. The germline V and J ends were trimmed by 9 bases and 0 bases, with 15 bases remaining between them. The CDR3 is 14 amino acids. CDR3 amino acids: CAREQEQCSYEQYF. The CDR3 region has the DNA TGTGCCAGGGAACAGGAACAATGCTCCTACGAGCAGTACTTC.

The chain has TRBV6-1 and TRBJ1-6; the match to TRBD1 covers 10 bases. The germline CDR1 and CDR2 sequences are MNHNS and SASEGT. The CDR3 runs 17 residues. V shed 1 base, J shed 7 bases, and the junction held 7 bases outside the gene matches. The CDR3 coding sequence is TGTGCCAGCAGTGAAGTGGGACAGGGGATTTGGAATTCACCCCTCCACTTT. This sequence encodes CASSEVGQGIWNSPLHF.

The chain has TRBV5-1 and TRBJ1-1; D possibly corresponds to TRBD1 (5 bases). The CDR3 extends over 14 amino acids. Germline V lookup: CDR1 SGHRS, CDR2 YFSETQ. Trimming shortened V by 1 base and J by 8 bases, and 15 bases separated the two germline ends. In nucleotides, the CDR3 is TGCGCCAGCAGCTTGAGCTTGGGAGGGACCGAAGCTTTCTTT. This encodes CASSLSLGGTEAFF.

This clone has just a few counts. V gene TRBV5-5 combines with J gene TRBJ1-1, with a weak D call TRBD1 (5 bases). V lost 5 bases, J lost 0 bases, and 17 bases lay in between. The CDR3 has 16 amino acids. Germline V gene data show CDR1 as SGHKS and CDR2 as YYEKEE (reference sequence). CDR3 sequence (DNA): TGTGCCAGCAGTGACGCAGGGCGACTGATGAACACTGAAGCTTTCTTT. It translates to CASSDAGRLMNTEAFF.

This clone was observed a few times. The chain joins TRBV4-1 to TRBJ1-5; 7 positions match TRBD1. Germline values: CDR1 MGHRA, CDR2 YSYEKL. The CDR3 sequence is 15 residues long. The trim removed 3 bases at V and 13 bases at J, leaving 15 bases unmatched. CDR3 in DNA: TGCGCCAGCAGCCAGACAGGGATAGACGATCAGGCGCAGCATTTT. It is translated as CASSQTGIDDQAQHF.

The chain joins TRBV6-6 to TRBJ1-1, with D uncertain. Germline assignment: CDR1 MNHNY and CDR2 SVGAGI (reference sequence). The CDR3 has 15 residues. The V end lost 6 bases, the J end lost 2 bases, and 16 bases lay between the germline ends. The CDR3 sequence: CASSRLGLPNTEAFF. The CDR3 DNA sequence: TGTGCCAGCAGCAGATTGGGCCTACCAAACACTGAAGCTTTCTTT.

This clone was counted a few times. This sequence joins TRBV5-1 and TRBJ1-2, with no clear D. The CDR3 extends over 13 amino acids. V gave up 4 bases and J gave up 4 bases, with 11 bases separating them. Germline assignment: CDR1 SGHRS and CDR2 YFSETQ. This CDR3 reads CASSLNAIYGYTF. Written as DNA, the CDR3 is TGCGCCAGCAGCCTGAACGCGATCTATGGCTACACCTTC.

V gene TRBV18 combines with J gene TRBJ2-1; D is perhaps TRBD2 (6 bases). Germline V CDR1 and CDR2: KGHSH, LQKENI. Between the trimmed V and J ends, which lost 4 bases and 3 bases, there was a span of 13 bases. The CDR3 loop spans 15 amino acids. The CDR3 protein is CASSLLGGLYNEQFF. The CDR3 DNA reads as TGTGCCAGCTCACTACTCGGGGGTCTCTACAATGAGCAGTTCTTC.

This clone was recorded a few times. The gene calls are TRBV9 and TRBJ2-3; D is undetermined. Germline loops: CDR1 SGDLS, CDR2 YYNGEE. The CDR3 has 15 residues. V was pared by 0 bases and J by 2 bases, with 10 bases between. In DNA, the CDR3 is TGTGCCAGCAGCGTAGCCCCAGCGTCCACAGATACGCAGTATTTT. It is translated as CASSVAPASTDTQYF. Using reference TRBV9 and TRBJ2-3 for the parts outside the CDR3, the full variable domain is DSGVTQTPKHLITATGQRVTLRCSPRSGDLSVYWYQQSLDQGLQFLIQYYNGEERAKGNILERFSAQQFPDLHSELNLSSLELGDSALYFCASSVAPASTDTQYFGPGTRLTVL.